The 29 T cell receptor beta chains reported below all come from one sample, sequenced in a study of blood T cell repertoires in COVID-19. TCRdb's table, derived via immunoSEQ multiplex PCR, lists solely in-frame clones and lacks some. The sample lists approximately 90,000 clones, roughly 80% occurring once. What was sequenced was peripheral blood. These receptors were obtained from a human donor in a cohort sampled during active COVID-19.

In nucleotides, the CDR3 is TGTGCCAGTAGCCTAGGAAGCCAAGAGACCCAGTACTTC. It encodes CASSLGSQETQYF. J is TRBJ2-5 and V is TRBV19; D ambiguous. Deletions cut 6 bases from V and 1 base from J, with 9 bases between. Germline V gives CDR1 LNHDA, CDR2 SQIVND (reference sequence). The CDR3 contains 13 residues.

The chain has TRBV9 and TRBJ1-5, with D unresolved. Trimming stripped 1 base from V and 5 bases from J, with 13 bases between. The CDR3 is 15 residues long. Looked up from germline, CDR1 is SGDLS and CDR2 is YYNGEE. The CDR3 protein is CASSVTAMSDQPQHF. CDR3 in DNA: TGTGCCAGCAGCGTAACTGCTATGAGTGATCAGCCCCAGCATTTT.

The J gene is TRBJ2-3, the V gene TRBV10-2; 11 bases line up with TRBD2. The CDR3 extends over 14 amino acids. V lost 3 bases and J lost 4; bases outside the gene matches: 0. Germline V CDR1 and CDR2: WSHSY, SAAADI. In DNA form, the CDR3 reads TGCGCCAGCAGTGAACTAGCGGGAGCAGATACGCAGTATTTT. Translating it yields CASSELAGADTQYF.

This rearrangement joins TRBV6-5 to TRBJ1-4; D is unresolved. The ends were cut back, 8 bases at V and 0 bases at J, with 10 bases in the middle. Germline V gene data show CDR1 as MNHEY and CDR2 as SVGAGI. The CDR3 is 14 amino acids. Written as DNA, the CDR3 is TGTGCCAGCCGGGCGGGATCAACTAATGAAAAACTGTTTTTT. This sequence encodes CASRAGSTNEKLFF.

CDR3 sequence (DNA): TGTGCCAGCAGTTACCGACGGGACAGGGTCTACGAGCAGTACTTC. Translation: CASSYRRDRVYEQYF. V gene TRBV6-5 combines with J gene TRBJ2-7, with 9 bases matching TRBD1. The germline V gene has CDR1 MNHEY and CDR2 SVGAGI. J lost 3 bases, V lost 2 bases, and 5 bases had no gene match. This CDR3 has 15 residues.

This clone showed up just once. The rearrangement links TRBV19 to TRBJ2-5, with 10 bases lining up with TRBD1. Germline assignment: CDR1 LNHDA and CDR2 SQIVND (reference sequence). This CDR3 spans 15 amino acids. J lost 1 base, V lost 4 bases, and 3 bases had no gene match. The CDR3: CASSNRDRGQETQYF. The CDR3 DNA sequence: TGTGCCAGTAGTAACCGGGACAGGGGCCAAGAGACCCAGTACTTC.

The chain uses TRBV19 and TRBJ2-1; 9 bases map to TRBD1. Germline V gives CDR1 LNHDA, CDR2 SQIVND (reference sequence). CDR3 length: 14 residues. The V gene end was trimmed by 4 bases and the J gene end by 4 bases; junction bases not matched to a gene: 2. The CDR3 protein is CASSTGQGYNEQFF. Here the CDR3 DNA reads TGTGCCAGTAGTACAGGACAGGGGTACAATGAGCAGTTCTTC.

The rearrangement uses TRBV10-3 and TRBJ1-5; 7 bases agree with TRBD1. Per the germline V gene, CDR1 is ENHRY and CDR2 is SYGVKD. The CDR3 is 16 amino acids. The junction had 11 bases not matched to a gene; V was cut back by 2 bases and J by 7 bases. CDR3 nucleotides: TGTGCCATCAGTGAGACACGTGACAGGGAGGCACAGCCCCAGCATTTT. Encoded protein: CAISETRDREAQPQHF.

This chain links TRBV10-3 with TRBJ2-2, with D possibly TRBD2 on 5 matching bases. Germline V gene sequence: CDR1 ENHRY, CDR2 SYGVKD. This CDR3 contains 15 residues. V gave up 1 base and J gave up 5 bases, with 11 bases separating them. The CDR3 sequence is CAISEYGGRTGELFF. In DNA, the CDR3 is TGTGCCATCAGTGAGTACGGCGGGCGTACCGGGGAGCTGTTTTTT.

This clone was observed once. This chain joins TRBV5-4 and TRBJ2-1; 10 bases align to TRBD2. There are 15 residues in the CDR3. Trimming at V came to 4 bases and at J to 8 bases, leaving 9 bases not matched to a gene. Per germline, CDR1 SGHNT and CDR2 YYREEE (reference sequence). The CDR3 bases are TGTGCCAGCAGCCCTAAACTAGCGGGAAAGGATGAGCAGTTCTTC. It codes for CASSPKLAGKDEQFF. Looking up the rest from reference TRBV5-4 and TRBJ2-1 gives the full variable domain: ETGVTQSPTHLIKTRGQQVTLRCSSQSGHNTVSWYQQALGQGPQFIFQYYREEENGRGNFPPRFSGLQFPNYSSELNVNALELDDSALYLCASSPKLAGKDEQFFGPGTRLTVL.

The table lists this clone with many counts. The chain's CDR3 is CASSTRGQATDTQYF. In DNA, the CDR3 is TGTGCCAGCAGCACGAGGGGACAGGCCACAGATACGCAGTATTTT. The chain uses TRBV9 and TRBJ2-3; 8 nucleotides agree with TRBD1. Germline CDR1 SGDLS, CDR2 YYNGEE. There are 15 residues in the CDR3. V was pared by 4 bases and J by 2 bases, with 6 bases of the junction left unmatched. Full variable domain (rest looked up from reference TRBV9 and TRBJ2-3): DSGVTQTPKHLITATGQRVTLRCSPRSGDLSVYWYQQSLDQGLQFLIQYYNGEERAKGNILERFSAQQFPDLHSELNLSSLELGDSALYFCASSTRGQATDTQYFGPGTRLTVL.

The J gene is TRBJ2-2, the V gene TRBV4-3; D is uncertain. Germline V gives CDR1 LGHNA, CDR2 YSLEER. Trimming stripped 2 bases from V and 1 base from J, with 11 bases between. CDR3 size: 16 residues. The CDR3 region has the DNA TGCGCCAGCAGCCAAAGATCTGGAGTGAACACCGGGGAGCTGTTTTTT. Its translation: CASSQRSGVNTGELFF.

The chain recombines TRBV3-1 (or the pseudogene TRBV3-2) with TRBJ2-1; 9 positions match TRBD1. V trimming: 6 bases; J trimming: 7 bases; junction bases outside the gene matches: 7. The germline V gene encodes CDR1 LGHDT and CDR2 YNNKEL (reference sequence). The CDR3 has 14 amino acids. The CDR3 sequence: CASRDRDRVNEQFF. The CDR3 bases are TGTGCCAGCAGAGACCGGGACAGGGTAAATGAGCAGTTCTTC.

The chain has TRBV9 and TRBJ1-3; the D is unclear. V lost 4 bases, J lost 0 bases, and 8 bases lay in between. Germline CDR1 SGDLS, CDR2 YYNGEE. The CDR3 covers 14 residues. The CDR3 loop is CASSPLVSGNTIYF. CDR3 nucleotide sequence: TGTGCCAGCAGCCCACTCGTCTCTGGAAACACCATATATTTT.

This rearrangement joins TRBV6-6 to TRBJ2-3; 9 positions match TRBD1. V shed 6 bases, J shed 0 bases, and the junction held 4 bases outside the gene matches. The CDR3 contains 15 residues. CDR1 and CDR2 (germline): MNHNY, SVGAGI (reference sequence). Here the CDR3 reads CASRTGTGSTDTQYF. Written as DNA, the CDR3 is TGTGCCAGCAGAACCGGGACAGGGAGCACAGATACGCAGTATTTT.

The chain carries TRBV25-1 and TRBJ2-2, with TRBD2 matching over 7 bases. Unmatched junction bases numbered 6, after V lost 1 base and J lost 4 bases. CDR3 size: 16 residues. The germline CDR1 and CDR2 sequences are MGHDK and SYGVNS. In DNA, the CDR3 is TGTGCCAGCAGTGAATTGGGGGAGGGTGGCACCGGGGAGCTGTTTTTT. Its translation is CASSELGEGGTGELFF.

V usage is TRBV5-5 and J usage is TRBJ1-2; the match to TRBD1 covers 11 bases. CDR1 and CDR2 from the germline V gene are SGHKS and YYEKEE (reference sequence). The CDR3 is 15 residues long. Trimming took 4 bases from V and 4 from J; bases not matched to a gene: 6. The CDR3 loop reads CASSQGQGDIYGYTF. The CDR3 DNA reads TGTGCCAGCAGCCAGGGACAGGGGGACATCTATGGCTACACCTTC.

CDR3 DNA: TGTGCCAGCAGCCATGATAATTCACCCCTCCACTTT. It specifies CASSHDNSPLHF. V gene TRBV6-6 combines with J gene TRBJ1-6; the D is unclear. The CDR3 is made up of 12 amino acids. The V and J ends lost 6 bases and 5 bases respectively, with 5 bases between them. Germline V gives CDR1 MNHNY, CDR2 SVGAGI (reference sequence).

This clone was seen once. The gene calls are TRBV24-1 and TRBJ2-3; D is perhaps TRBD2 (6 bases). The CDR3 totals 14 residues. V gave up 6 bases and J gave up 2 bases, with 11 bases separating them. Germline CDR1 is KGHDR and CDR2 is SFDVKD. Written as DNA, the CDR3 is TGTGCCACCAGTCGGGGGAGCGCCACAGATACGCAGTATTTT. Translation gives CATSRGSATDTQYF.

The chain links TRBV10-3 to TRBJ2-5; 10 positions agree with TRBD2. V was clipped by 3 bases and J by 2 bases; unmatched bases: 3. Looked up from germline, CDR1 is ENHRY and CDR2 is SYGVKD. The CDR3 spans 15 residues. Written as DNA, the CDR3 is TGTGCCATCAGTGATGCTAGCGGGGGTCAAGAGACCCAGTACTTC. As protein: CAISDASGGQETQYF.

The chain couples TRBV6-2 or TRBV6-3 to TRBJ2-7; no firm D call. The CDR3 length is 15 residues. Looked up from germline, CDR1 is MNHEY and CDR2 is SVGEGT. The V end lost 4 bases, the J end lost 3 bases, and 16 bases lay between the germline ends. In DNA form, the CDR3 reads TGTGCCAGCAGTTCCCCTCCAACTTCCGACTACGAGCAGTACTTC. This translates into CASSSPPTSDYEQYF.

This clone occurred once. This chain joins TRBV5-1 and TRBJ1-4; D may be TRBD1 (6 bases). Trimming removed 1 base at V and 5 bases at J, with 12 bases between. CDR3 size: 15 residues. Germline V lookup: CDR1 SGHRS, CDR2 YFSETQ. The CDR3 reads CASSLKRTENEKLFF. DNA of the CDR3: TGCGCCAGCAGCTTGAAAAGGACAGAAAATGAAAAACTGTTTTTT.

The chain's CDR3 is CASRPLAGGYEQYF. For the CDR3, the DNA is TGTGCCAGCAGACCACTAGCGGGGGGCTACGAGCAGTACTTC. The chain has TRBV28 and TRBJ2-7, with 12 bases aligning to TRBD2. CDR1 and CDR2 from the germline V gene are MDHEN and SYDVKM. This CDR3 is built from 14 residues. The V segment lost 6 bases and the J segment 3 bases; nucleotides outside the gene matches: 3.

V is TRBV29-1 and J is TRBJ2-1, with TRBD2 identical over 11 bases. CDR3 length equals 14 residues. CDR1 is SQVTM, CDR2 ANQGSEA, per germline. Unmatched junction bases numbered 10, after V lost 7 bases and J lost 8 bases. The CDR3 here is CSAQIAGGPDEQFF. In nucleotides, the CDR3 is TGCAGCGCTCAAATAGCGGGAGGGCCCGATGAGCAGTTCTTC.

This chain connects TRBV9 to TRBJ2-7, with a possible D match to TRBD2 (6 bases). Germline V CDR1 and CDR2: SGDLS, YYNGEE. The CDR3 contains 15 residues. Trimming pared 0 bases from V and 7 bases from J, leaving 17 bases between. CDR3 sequence: CASSVGGLGEEEQYF. The CDR3 DNA is TGTGCCAGCAGCGTAGGGGGACTCGGTGAGGAAGAGCAGTACTTC.

The CDR3 nucleotides read TGTGCCAGCAGCCAAGCGGGACAGGGGAATGGCTACACCTTC. As protein: CASSQAGQGNGYTF. This chain connects TRBV3-1 (or the pseudogene TRBV3-2) to TRBJ1-2, with 10 bases aligning to TRBD1. Germline loops: CDR1 LGHDT, CDR2 YNNKEL (reference sequence). Trimming cost V 1 base and J 6 bases; bases outside gene matches: 2. This CDR3 is 14 amino acids long.

Only a few counts were recorded for this clone. This chain uses TRBV6-5 with TRBJ2-7, with D perhaps matching TRBD1 (5 bases). This CDR3 spans 15 amino acids. CDR1 MNHEY and CDR2 SVGAGI come from the germline V gene. Trimming cost V 4 bases and J 2 bases, with 15 bases left between them. CDR3 region: CASSSHHGATYEQYF. The CDR3 DNA follows: TGTGCCAGCAGTTCCCATCATGGGGCCACCTACGAGCAGTACTTC.

The chain recombines TRBV6-6 with TRBJ2-7; a possible D gene is TRBD1 (5 bases). This CDR3 is built from 14 residues. CDR1 and CDR2 (germline): MNHNY, SVGAGI (reference sequence). Trimming removed 8 bases from V and 1 base from J, with 15 bases in between. CDR3 sequence reads: CASRIRQRSYEQYF. In nucleotides, the CDR3 is TGTGCCAGCCGCATCAGACAGCGTTCCTACGAGCAGTACTTC.

V gene TRBV9 combines with J gene TRBJ1-2, with 8 bases that match TRBD1. Germline trimming cut 4 bases from V and 1 base from J; bases unmatched to any gene: 6. This CDR3 spans 15 amino acids. Germline V CDR1 and CDR2: SGDLS, YYNGEE. In nucleotides, the CDR3 is TGTGCCAGCAGCCCCCAGGACAGGGATAACTATGGCTACACCTTC. Protein sequence: CASSPQDRDNYGYTF.